The following is a TCR beta chain sequence with its context. Its target is unknown. CD45RO-negative, CCR7-positively selected cells formed the naive CD8 fraction, excluding terminally differentiated effector memory CD45RA+ cells. Healthy HIV-negative adults without recent acute infections or vaccinations served as donors. Germline CDR1 SGHAT, CDR2 FQNNGV. Trimming stripped 3 bases from V and 1 base from J, with 9 bases between. There are 14 residues in the CDR3. The data are from a study of shared clonotypes between healthy human individuals. Study-wide context: Per donor, CD8 memory used one plate, CD8 naive used two, CD4 memory used three and CD4 naive used three.

Data came from immunoSEQ multiplex PCR; TCRdb stores just in-frame clones and leaves some out. Of about 1,800,000 clones listed, about 95% are singletons. Whole-study results and caveats: Lower generation probabilities were found for non-shared clonotypes than for those shared by all four donors. Compared with memory subsets, naive subsets generally had larger estimated richness.

The TCR was taken from a young man in good health. The sample consisted of naive CD8+ T cells sorted from blood. This chain uses TRBV11-2 with TRBJ1-1; D might be TRBD1 (5 bases). The CDR3 coding sequence is TGTGCCAGCAGCTTGGCCACAGGGAACACTGAAGCTTTCTTT. It is translated as CASSLATGNTEAFF.